Below are 29 T cell receptor beta chains sequenced from a single sample in a study of a mutant IDH1 vaccine in newly diagnosed glioma. Time point described: week 35, safety follow-up. Doses consisted of 300 ug of mutant IDH1 20-mer peptide each, paired with topical imiquimod. Using immunoSEQ multiplex PCR, the repertoire was profiled, and TCRdb retains in-frame clones only, with some absent. The sample holds 40,000 to 55,000 clones, 70% to 80% seen once. Their antigen targets remain unknown. This specimen was PBMCs, taken from a glioma patient whose treatment included an IDH1 peptide vaccine. The receptors here all came from a man between 40 and 49 years old with glioma.

The rearrangement uses TRBV15 and TRBJ1-5; 9 bases are a match to TRBD1. The CDR3 totals 18 residues. J lost 0 bases, V lost 4 bases, and 10 bases had no gene match. CDR1 and CDR2 from the germline V gene are LNHNV and YYDKDF (reference sequence). The CDR3 loop is CATSNRGTGRYSNQPQHF. The CDR3 region has the DNA TGTGCCACCAGCAATCGCGGGACAGGGAGATATAGCAATCAGCCCCAGCATTTT.

V and J are TRBV29-1 and TRBJ1-2, with 10 bases matching TRBD1. The CDR3 length is 13 residues. V was pared by 7 bases and J by 0 bases, with 2 bases of the junction left unmatched. CDR1 is SQVTM and CDR2 is ANQGSEA in the germline V gene. The CDR3 protein is CSGGQGANYGYTF. The CDR3 nucleotides are TGCAGCGGCGGACAGGGGGCTAACTATGGCTACACCTTC. The full variable domain, completed using reference TRBV29-1 and TRBJ1-2, is SAVISQKPSRDICQRGTSLTIQCQVDSQVTMMFWYRQQPGQSLTLIATANQGSEATYESGFVIDKFPISRPNLTFSTLTVSNMSPEDSSIYLCSGGQGANYGYTFGSGTRLTVV.

The rearrangement links TRBV29-1 to TRBJ1-2, with D tentatively TRBD1 (5 bases). The CDR3 loop spans 13 amino acids. Looked up from germline, CDR1 is SQVTM and CDR2 is ANQGSEA. Trimming removed 3 bases at V and 2 bases at J, with 10 bases between. Here the CDR3 DNA reads TGCAGCGTTGATTCGGGGGGGAACTATGGCTACACCTTC. Its protein product is CSVDSGGNYGYTF.

The chain employs TRBV27 and TRBJ2-1; 7 nucleotides match TRBD2. Germline CDR1 reads MNHEY; CDR2 reads SMNVEV (reference sequence). The CDR3 has 16 amino acids. V shed 6 bases and J 2 bases; nucleotides not matched to a gene: 10. The CDR3 bases are TGTGCCAGCAGGGTCAGCGGGACTTTCACCTACAATGAGCAGTTCTTC. Protein product: CASRVSGTFTYNEQFF.

This chain uses TRBV7-4 with TRBJ1-1; weak D call: TRBD1 (5 bases). There are 16 residues in the CDR3. Trimming shortened V by 5 bases and J by 5 bases, and 21 bases separated the two germline ends. Looked up from germline, CDR1 is SGHVT and CDR2 is SQSDAQ. CDR3 in DNA: TGTGCCAGCAGCGGACCCTCTGAGGGGCGTCGGACTGAAGCTTTCTTT. It is translated as CASSGPSEGRRTEAFF.

The chain couples TRBV6-1 to TRBJ1-1, with unresolved D. V lost 7 bases and J lost 1, with 10 bases in between. The germline CDR1 and CDR2 sequences are MNHNS and SASEGT. This CDR3 is built from 13 residues. The CDR3 region is CASTGWGNTEAFF. DNA of the CDR3: TGTGCCAGCACCGGATGGGGGAACACTGAAGCTTTCTTT.

V usage is TRBV5-1 and J usage is TRBJ2-3; 7 bases are shared with TRBD2. CDR3 length equals 17 residues. From germline, CDR1 is SGHRS and CDR2 YFSETQ. V dropped 0 bases and J dropped 3; count of bases not matched to a gene: 10. The CDR3 DNA sequence: TGCGCCAGCAGCTTGGGCCCTGCGGGGGTTGGTACAGATACGCAGTATTTT. Residues: CASSLGPAGVGTDTQYF.

Here the CDR3 reads CAHSAPSQETQYF. The CDR3 coding sequence is TGTGCACACAGCGCTCCCTCTCAAGAGACCCAGTACTTC. V usage is TRBV30 and J usage is TRBJ2-5; D ambiguous. Germline CDR1 and CDR2: GTSNPN and SVGIG (reference sequence). CDR3 size: 13 residues.

A few counts support this clone. This chain uses TRBV2 with TRBJ1-2; D might be TRBD1 (5 bases). The germline V and J ends were trimmed by 4 bases and 3 bases, with 6 bases remaining between them. CDR3 length equals 12 residues. Germline V gene sequence: CDR1 SNHLY, CDR2 FYNNEI. CDR3 DNA sequence: TGTGCCAGCAGTGTAGGGGACTATGGCTACACCTTC. This translates into CASSVGDYGYTF.

The chain uses TRBV7-9 and TRBJ2-7, with 11 positions matching TRBD1. The germline CDR1 and CDR2 sequences are SEHNR and FQNEAQ (reference sequence). The CDR3 has 15 amino acids. V shed 6 bases, J shed 0 bases, and the junction held 4 bases outside the gene matches. The CDR3 DNA reads as TGTGCCAGCAGTCGCGGACAGGGGGCCTCCTACGAGCAGTACGTC. Translated: CASSRGQGASYEQYV.

The gene calls are TRBV5-4 and TRBJ1-1, with D uncertain. CDR3 length: 15 residues. V lost 0 bases and J lost 3, with 12 bases in between. From germline, CDR1 is SGHNT and CDR2 YYREEE (reference sequence). The CDR3 DNA sequence: TGTGCCAGCAGCTTGGATCGGGGTGTGTACACTGAAGCTTTCTTT. Residues: CASSLDRGVYTEAFF.

This clone was recorded a few times. V is TRBV21-1 and J is TRBJ1-5; TRBD1 is the table's D call, not checked against the DNA. TRBV21-1 is annotated as a pseudogene. CDR3 length equals 16 residues. CDR3 sequence (DNA): TGTGCCAGCAGCAAGTCACAGGGGGCTAGGCGGCAGCCCCAGCATTTT. This encodes CASSKSQGARRQPQHF.

The chain carries TRBV4-3 and TRBJ1-6, with D unclear. This CDR3 region has 16 residues. Trimming left V 0 bases short and J 14 bases short, with 20 bases between. Germline V gives CDR1 LGHNA, CDR2 YSLEER. CDR3 protein: CASSQERNGLETTLHF. DNA of the CDR3: TGCGCCAGCAGCCAAGAGAGGAACGGGCTCGAAACCACCCTCCACTTT.

The gene calls are TRBV6-5 and TRBJ2-1; D is uncertain. CDR3 size: 12 residues. Germline V CDR1 and CDR2: MNHEY, SVGAGI. Trimming took off 4 bases at V and 14 bases at J, with 15 bases between the two ends. This CDR3 is CASSSPNDLEFF. The CDR3 DNA sequence: TGTGCCAGCAGTTCTCCCAACGATCTGGAGTTCTTC.

V usage is TRBV19 and J usage is TRBJ2-7; 7 nucleotides agree with TRBD1. After removal of 5 bases from V and 1 base from J, the junction contained 5 bases not matched to a gene. The CDR3 contains 14 residues. Germline values: CDR1 LNHDA, CDR2 SQIVND (reference sequence). CDR3 in amino acids: CASSDRDRSYEQYF. CDR3 nucleotide sequence: TGTGCCAGTAGTGACCGGGACAGATCCTACGAGCAGTACTTC.

The rearrangement links TRBV10-3 to TRBJ1-2; no firm D call. With 3 bases removed from V and 4 bases from J, the gap between germline ends came to 9 bases. The CDR3 has 13 residues. Per the germline V gene, CDR1 is ENHRY and CDR2 is SYGVKD. The CDR3 region is CAISDPTAYGYTF. Written as DNA, the CDR3 is TGTGCCATCAGTGACCCGACGGCCTATGGCTACACCTTC.

This chain connects TRBV19 to TRBJ1-3; the D gene is possibly TRBD1 (6 bases). Trimming stripped 8 bases from V and 1 base from J, with 21 bases between. Germline assignment: CDR1 LNHDA and CDR2 SQIVND (reference sequence). This CDR3 has 17 amino acids. CDR3 loop: CASCRDTNSDSGNTIYF. The CDR3 DNA reads TGTGCCAGTTGCCGGGACACTAATTCTGATTCTGGAAACACCATATATTTT.

CDR3 region: CASGVGNQPQHF. CDR3 nucleotide sequence: TGTGCTAGTGGGGTAGGCAATCAGCCCCAGCATTTT. The V call is TRBV7-9, the J call TRBJ1-5, with no clear D. CDR1 and CDR2 from the germline V gene are SEHNR and FQNEAQ (reference sequence). The CDR3 length is 12 residues.

The chain joins TRBV6-6 to TRBJ2-3, with 9 bases aligning to TRBD2. The CDR3 runs 15 residues. V lost 11 bases and J lost 6; bases outside the gene matches: 15. Germline CDR1 reads MNHNY; CDR2 reads SVGAGI (reference sequence). CDR3 sequence: CAGGGSGRNADTQYF. The CDR3 nucleotides read TGTGCCGGGGGGGGAAGCGGGAGGAACGCTGATACGCAGTATTTT.

V gene TRBV19 combines with J gene TRBJ2-3; D is undetermined. Per the germline V gene, CDR1 is LNHDA and CDR2 is SQIVND (reference sequence). CDR3 length: 14 amino acids. The V end was cut by 5 bases, the J end by 4 bases, with 13 bases between. CDR3 sequence (DNA): TGTGCCAGTAGTCTCTCGTTCCAGGCAGATACGCAGTATTTT. Its protein is CASSLSFQADTQYF.

This clone was observed a single time. Here the CDR3 DNA reads TGTGCCACCAGCACGGACACCCGTGTTTCACCCCTCCACTTT. Its protein product is CATSTDTRVSPLHF. The chain recombines TRBV15 with TRBJ1-6; TRBD1 might be the D (5 bases). This CDR3 is built from 14 residues. The V end lost 4 bases, the J end lost 9 bases, and 13 bases lay between the germline ends. Germline V gene data show CDR1 as LNHNV and CDR2 as YYDKDF (reference sequence).

The chain carries TRBV27 and TRBJ2-2, with 10 bases that match TRBD1. Germline assignment: CDR1 MNHEY and CDR2 SMNVEV (reference sequence). There are 15 residues in the CDR3. Losses at the gene ends were 3 bases for V and 5 bases for J; bases not matched to a gene: 3. The CDR3 protein is CASSFGTGATGELFF. CDR3 DNA sequence: TGTGCCAGCAGTTTCGGGACAGGGGCAACCGGGGAGCTGTTTTTT.

V is TRBV6-5 and J is TRBJ2-3; D gene unclear. This CDR3 is built from 14 residues. Germline V CDR1 and CDR2: MNHEY, SVGAGI. V lost 6 bases and J lost 5, with 15 bases in between. CDR3 sequence reads: CASSLLPQGDTQYF. The CDR3 DNA reads TGTGCCAGCAGCCTCCTCCCCCAAGGAGATACGCAGTATTTT.

This chain links TRBV5-6 with TRBJ2-7; 15 bases align to TRBD2. This CDR3 contains 15 residues. Germline V CDR1 and CDR2: SGHDT, YYEEEE. The junction had 4 bases not matched to a gene; V was cut back by 2 bases and J by 7 bases. For the CDR3, the DNA is TGTGCCAGCAGCTTCGGGACTAGCGGGGGGCTGGAGCAGTACTTC. Protein: CASSFGTSGGLEQYF.

V usage is TRBV20-1 and J usage is TRBJ2-7, with 7 bases fitting TRBD2. Germline-derived CDR1 and CDR2 are DFQATT and SNEGSKA (reference sequence). The CDR3 spans 11 residues. The CDR3 here is CSAESGKRHVV. CDR3 bases: TGCAGTGCCGAGAGCGGGAAGCGCCATGTCGTC.

V gene TRBV14 combines with J gene TRBJ1-1; D gene ambiguous. This CDR3 comprises 16 residues. V lost 4 bases and J 1 base, leaving 16 bases between the germline ends. From germline, CDR1 is SGHDN and CDR2 FVKESK. The CDR3 is CASSPLQTGPNTEAFF. As DNA, the CDR3 is TGTGCCAGCAGCCCCCTTCAGACGGGTCCGAACACTGAAGCTTTCTTT.

This clone has only a few counts. The V call is TRBV30, the J call TRBJ1-1; D gene ambiguous. V was shortened by 1 base and J by 0 bases, with 9 bases between the two germline ends. Germline loops: CDR1 GTSNPN, CDR2 SVGIG (reference sequence). This CDR3 has 14 residues. The CDR3 spells CAWSETTLNTEAFF. The CDR3 bases are TGTGCCTGGAGTGAGACGACTTTGAACACTGAAGCTTTCTTT.

V usage is TRBV19 and J usage is TRBJ1-2; perhaps TRBD1 as D (6 bases). This CDR3 spans 14 amino acids. Trimming took 7 bases from V and 4 from J, leaving 16 bases between them. CDR1 is LNHDA and CDR2 is SQIVND in the germline V gene (reference sequence). The CDR3, as DNA: TGTGCCAGTAAAATTGAGGGGACAACCTATGGCTACACCTTC. It specifies CASKIEGTTYGYTF.

The table lists this clone with many counts. The rearrangement uses TRBV5-4 and TRBJ2-1; 7 positions agree with TRBD1. V gave up 0 bases and J gave up 7 bases; unmatched junction bases: 7. The CDR3 contains 15 residues. CDR1 and CDR2 from the germline V gene are SGHNT and YYREEE (reference sequence). The CDR3 region is CASSLARGSGNEQFF. CDR3 bases: TGTGCCAGCAGCTTGGCCAGGGGGTCGGGGAATGAGCAGTTCTTC. Variable domain in full (rest from reference TRBV5-4 and TRBJ2-1): ETGVTQSPTHLIKTRGQQVTLRCSSQSGHNTVSWYQQALGQGPQFIFQYYREEENGRGNFPPRFSGLQFPNYSSELNVNALELDDSALYLCASSLARGSGNEQFFGPGTRLTVL.